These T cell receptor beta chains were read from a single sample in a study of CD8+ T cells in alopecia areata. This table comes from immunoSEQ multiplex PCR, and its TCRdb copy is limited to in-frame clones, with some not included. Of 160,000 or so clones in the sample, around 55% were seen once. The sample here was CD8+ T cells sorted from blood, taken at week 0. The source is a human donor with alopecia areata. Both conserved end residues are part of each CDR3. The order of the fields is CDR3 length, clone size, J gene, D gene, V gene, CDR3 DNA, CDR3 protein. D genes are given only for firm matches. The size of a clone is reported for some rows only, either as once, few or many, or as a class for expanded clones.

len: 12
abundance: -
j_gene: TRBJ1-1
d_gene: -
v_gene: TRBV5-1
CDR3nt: TGCGCCAGCAGCTCGCGAACAGGGTGGGCTTTCTTT
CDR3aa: CASSSRTGWAFF

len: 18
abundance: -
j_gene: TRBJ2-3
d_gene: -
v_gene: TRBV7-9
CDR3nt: TGTGCCAGCCTCACCCCCTCAGGGGTGAGAGAATACACAGATACGCAGTATTTT
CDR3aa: CASLTPSGVREYTDTQYF

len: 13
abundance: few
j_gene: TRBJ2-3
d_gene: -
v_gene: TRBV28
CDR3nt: TGTGCCAGCAGTCCCAACCCTGACTATACGCAGTATTTT
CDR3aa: CASSPNPDYTQYF

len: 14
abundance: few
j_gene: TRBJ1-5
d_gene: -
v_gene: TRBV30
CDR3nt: TGTGCCTGGAGTGTAGGGGGGTCCGGTCAGCCCCAGCATTTT
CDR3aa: CAWSVGGSGQPQHF

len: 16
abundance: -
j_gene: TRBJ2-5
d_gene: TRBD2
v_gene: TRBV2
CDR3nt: TGTGCCAGCAGTGCCGGGCGGGGGGCCCACCAAGAGACCCAGTACTTC
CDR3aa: CASSAGRGAHQETQYF

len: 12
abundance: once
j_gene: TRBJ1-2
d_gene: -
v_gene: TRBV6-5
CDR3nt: TGTGCCAGCAGTGGTGAAGACTATGGCTACACCTTC
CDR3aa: CASSGEDYGYTF

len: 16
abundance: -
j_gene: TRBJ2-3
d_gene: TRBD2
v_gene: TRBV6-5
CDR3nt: TGTGCCAGCAGTTACGGTCAAGCGGGGAGCACAGATACGCAGTATTTT
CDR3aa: CASSYGQAGSTDTQYF

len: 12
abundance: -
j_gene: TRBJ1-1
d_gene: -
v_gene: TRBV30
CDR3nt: TGTGCCTGGACAGGGGTGAACACTGAAGCTTTCTTT
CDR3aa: CAWTGVNTEAFF

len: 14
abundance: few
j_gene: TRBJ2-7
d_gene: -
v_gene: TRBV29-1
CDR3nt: TGCAGCGTATGTTGGGCCGGGGAAGGGGACGAGCAGTACTTC
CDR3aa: CSVCWAGEGDEQYF

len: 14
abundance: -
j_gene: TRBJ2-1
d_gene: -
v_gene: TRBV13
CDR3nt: TGTGCCAGCAGCGACTCTAGGATGAACGATGAGCAGTTCTTC
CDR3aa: CASSDSRMNDEQFF

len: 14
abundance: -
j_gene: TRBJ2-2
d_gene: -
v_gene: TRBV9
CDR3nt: TGTGCCAGCAGCGTAGTTTCTAACACCGGGGAGCTGTTTTTT
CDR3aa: CASSVVSNTGELFF

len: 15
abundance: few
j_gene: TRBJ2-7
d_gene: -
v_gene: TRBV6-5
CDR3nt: TGTGCCAGCCGTTCCCTAGCGCGCGTCACCTACGAGCAGTACTTC
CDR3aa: CASRSLARVTYEQYF

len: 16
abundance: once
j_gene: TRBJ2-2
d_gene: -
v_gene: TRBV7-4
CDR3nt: TGTGCCAGCAGCCCTCCTTCGGGGCGGGGCACCGGGGAGCTGTTTTTT
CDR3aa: CASSPPSGRGTGELFF

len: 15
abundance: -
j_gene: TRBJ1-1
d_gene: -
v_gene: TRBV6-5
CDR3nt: TGTGCCAGCAGTTACTCGGACAGCTGGAACACTGAAGCTTTCTTT
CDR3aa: CASSYSDSWNTEAFF

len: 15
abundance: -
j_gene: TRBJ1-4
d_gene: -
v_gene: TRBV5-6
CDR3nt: TGTGCCAGCAGCCCTAAGCCGGGGCTCGGCGAAAAACTGTTTTTT
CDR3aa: CASSPKPGLGEKLFF

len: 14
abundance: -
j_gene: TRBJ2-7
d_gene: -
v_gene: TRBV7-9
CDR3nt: TGTGCCAGCAGCTCCGGGGACCGGGTCTACGAGCAGTACTTC
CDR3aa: CASSSGDRVYEQYF

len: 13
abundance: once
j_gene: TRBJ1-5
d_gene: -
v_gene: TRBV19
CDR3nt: TGTGCCAGTAGTATAGATCAATATCAGCCCCAGCATTTT
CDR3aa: CASSIDQYQPQHF

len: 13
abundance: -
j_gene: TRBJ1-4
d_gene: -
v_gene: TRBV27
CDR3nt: TGTGCCAGCAGCCGGACAACTAATGAAAAACTGTTTTTT
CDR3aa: CASSRTTNEKLFF

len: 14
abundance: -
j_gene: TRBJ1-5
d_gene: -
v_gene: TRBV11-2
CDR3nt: TGTGCCAGCAGCCCCGGGGCGGGGGGTCAGCCCCAGCATTTT
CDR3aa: CASSPGAGGQPQHF

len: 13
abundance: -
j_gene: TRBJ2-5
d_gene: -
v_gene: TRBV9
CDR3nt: TGTGCCAGCAGCGTAGAAGTTAGAGAGACCCAGTACTTC
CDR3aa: CASSVEVRETQYF

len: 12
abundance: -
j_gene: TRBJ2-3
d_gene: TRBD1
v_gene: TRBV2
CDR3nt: TGTGCCAGCACGGGACAGCTAGATACGCAGTATTTT
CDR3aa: CASTGQLDTQYF

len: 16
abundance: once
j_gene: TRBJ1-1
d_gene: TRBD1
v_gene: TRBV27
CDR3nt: TGTGCCAGCAGTCCTAGACAGGGCGGTCCGGGCACTGAAGCTTTCTTT
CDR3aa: CASSPRQGGPGTEAFF

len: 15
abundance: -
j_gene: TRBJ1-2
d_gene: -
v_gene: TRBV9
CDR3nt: TGTGCCAGCAGCGTAGGGGACACCGTTGGGTATGGCTACACCTTC
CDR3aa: CASSVGDTVGYGYTF

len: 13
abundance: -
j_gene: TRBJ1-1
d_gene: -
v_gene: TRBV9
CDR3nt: TGTGCCAGCAGCCCCACCGGGAATAGCGAAGCTTTCTTT
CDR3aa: CASSPTGNSEAFF